This is a list of T cell receptor beta chains from one sample in a study of T cell repertoires in cytomegalovirus infection. TCRdb re-called the reads with MiXCR, one entry per CDR3 protein. Counted here are roughly 500,000 distinct CDR3 sequences, about 11% occurring once; the ten biggest clones make up roughly 10%. The material sequenced was PBMCs. Receptors were obtained from a human donor in good health (CMV status not recorded). Some clones in this sample may be carry-over from other donors' samples. The CDR3 runs from the conserved cysteine through the conserved F or W. The order of the fields is J gene, D gene, clone size, V gene, CDR3 protein, CDR3 DNA. A D gene is named only where the DNA matches it firmly. Rows may omit the clone size; those that give it use once, few, many or a size class.

TRBJ2-2 - few TRBV27 CASSAYGENTGELFF TGTGCCAGCAGCGCATATGGGGAGAACACCGGGGAGCTGTTTTTT
TRBJ2-2 - many TRBV6-2/TRBV6-3 CASLPTGRDTGELFF TGTGCCAGCCTCCCGACGGGGCGAGACACCGGGGAGCTGTTTTTT
TRBJ2-1 - many TRBV7-2 CASSLAGATYNEQFF TGTGCCAGCAGCTTAGCGGGCGCTACCTACAATGAGCAGTTCTTC
TRBJ2-7 TRBD2 - TRBV3-1 CASSQPLAGARYEQYF TGTGCCAGCAGCCAGCCACTAGCGGGAGCGAGGTACGAGCAGTACTTC
TRBJ1-6 - - TRBV12-3/TRBV12-4 CASSLRTANSPLHF TGTGCCAGCAGTTTGCGGACGGCGAATTCACCCCTCCACTTT
TRBJ1-5 TRBD1 - TRBV18 CASSPPGTGREQPQHF TGTGCCAGCTCACCACCTGGGACAGGGCGGGAACAGCCCCAGCATTTT
TRBJ2-2 - many TRBV7-3 CASSTGGELFF TGTGCCAGCAGTACAGGCGGGGAGCTGTTTTTT
TRBJ2-2 - many TRBV11-2 CASRPLVQVTTGELFF TGTGCCAGCAGGCCTCTTGTGCAGGTCACCACCGGGGAGCTGTTTTTT
TRBJ2-3 - many TRBV6-1 CASSETGRDTQYF TGTGCCAGCAGTGAAACAGGGAGGGATACGCAGTATTTT
TRBJ2-3 TRBD2 - TRBV20-1 CSARESGTSVTDTQYF TGCAGTGCTAGAGAATCCGGGACTAGCGTCACAGATACGCAGTATTTT
TRBJ2-1 TRBD2 - TRBV2 CASTQRGGYNEQFF TGTGCCAGCACCCAGCGGGGAGGGTACAATGAGCAGTTCTTC
TRBJ2-7 TRBD2 many TRBV11-2 CASSLRGGSVGDEQYF TGTGCCAGCAGCCTCCGGGGGGGGAGCGTCGGCGACGAGCAGTACTTC
TRBJ2-1 TRBD1 many TRBV15 CATSSSPGQGGNNEQFF TGTGCCACCAGCAGTTCTCCGGGACAGGGAGGGAACAATGAGCAGTTCTTC
TRBJ2-1 TRBD2 many TRBV14 CASGSSGGSYNEQFF TGTGCCAGCGGGTCTAGCGGGGGTTCCTACAATGAGCAGTTCTTC
TRBJ2-5 - many TRBV2 CASSALGLETQYF TGTGCCAGCAGTGCTCTGGGCCTGGAGACCCAGTACTTC
TRBJ2-5 - many TRBV7-8 CASSSGHREETQYF TGTGCCAGCAGCTCAGGGCACAGGGAAGAGACCCAGTACTTC
TRBJ2-1 - few TRBV6-5 CASSYGGRYNEQFF TGTGCCAGCAGTTACGGTGGGCGCTACAATGAGCAGTTCTTC
TRBJ2-5 TRBD1 many TRBV29-1 CSVGTGGVETQYF TGCAGCGTCGGGACAGGGGGAGTCGAGACCCAGTACTTC
TRBJ2-3 TRBD1 - TRBV19 CASSKTGVGADTQYF TGTGCCAGTAGTAAGACAGGGGTCGGCGCAGATACGCAGTATTTT
TRBJ2-1 TRBD2 many TRBV14 CASSQDLAFGGTSSNEQFF TGTGCCAGCAGCCAAGATCTTGCTTTTGGGGGGACTAGCAGCAATGAGCAGTTCTTC